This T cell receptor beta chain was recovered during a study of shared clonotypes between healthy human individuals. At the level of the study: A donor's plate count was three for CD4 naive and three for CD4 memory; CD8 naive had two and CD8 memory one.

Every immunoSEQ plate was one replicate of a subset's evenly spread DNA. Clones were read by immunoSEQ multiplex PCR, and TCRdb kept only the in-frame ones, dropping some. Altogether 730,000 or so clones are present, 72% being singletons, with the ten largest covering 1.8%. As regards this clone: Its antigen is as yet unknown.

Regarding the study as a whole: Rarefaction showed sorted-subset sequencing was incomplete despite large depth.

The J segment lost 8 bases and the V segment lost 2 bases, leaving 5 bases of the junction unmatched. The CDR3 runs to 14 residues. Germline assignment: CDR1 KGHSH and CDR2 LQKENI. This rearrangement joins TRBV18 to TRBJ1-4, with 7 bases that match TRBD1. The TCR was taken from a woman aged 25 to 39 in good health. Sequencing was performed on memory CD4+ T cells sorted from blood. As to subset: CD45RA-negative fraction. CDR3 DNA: TGTGCCAGCTCACCAGGAGGGGGCCTCGAAAAACTGTTTTTT. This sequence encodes CASSPGGGLEKLFF.